This TCR beta chain was sequenced in a study of T-cell reconstitution after alpha-beta-depleted transplantation in children. The authors prepared the TCRbeta library with unique molecular identifiers. TCRdb called the PCR reads again in MiXCR, with one record for every CDR3 protein. The sample yields about 250,000 distinct CDR3 sequences, roughly a quarter seen once. Remarks on this clonotype: Its antigen is currently unknown.

Overall study results and limits: The study reportedly traced alpha-beta T cells about two months after transplant to several hundred expanded graft clones. A year had passed since transplant, and T-cell counts and diversity by then came mostly from newly produced T cells.

The receptor's source is a female patient aged 2 to 10 who had a stem cell transplant for congenital amegakaryocytic thrombocytopenia, so the T cells may come from the graft donor. The sequenced sample was PBMCs, mostly from graft donor cells, obtained 360 days after TCRalphabeta/CD19-depleted stem cell transplant.

The DNA of the CDR3 is TGTGCCTGGAGTGTTTCAGATACGCAGTATTTT. It translates to CAWSVSDTQYF. The chain has TRBV30 and TRBJ2-3; unclear D gene. The germline V and J ends were trimmed by 0 bases and 4 bases, with 2 bases remaining between them. The CDR3 contains 11 residues. Germline V gives CDR1 GTSNPN, CDR2 SVGIG (reference sequence).